This note documents a single T cell receptor beta chain sequence. The V segment lost 5 bases and the J segment 4 bases; nucleotides outside the gene matches: 12. Germline loops: CDR1 SGHNT, CDR2 YENEEA. The CDR3 runs to 17 residues. This record belongs to a study of blood T cell repertoires in COVID-19. The overall study: Collection of acute and convalescent COVID-19 samples took place in the United States, Italy and Spain. The analysed material was cDNA or gDNA that came from T cells, B-cell-depleted T cells, or PBMCs.

In the original workflow: Estimates of nucleated cell counts were drawn from the amplification of reference gene primers. TCRdb's table, derived via immunoSEQ multiplex PCR, lists solely in-frame clones and lacks some. The V and J calls and the clone size are those of that table, but D and trimming were determined from the DNA. This table holds 120,000 or so clones, 88% found once. The receptor comes from a woman in her forties or fifties with acute or convalescent COVID-19. The rearrangement uses TRBV11-3 and TRBJ2-2, with 8 bases matching TRBD2. The sample consisted of peripheral blood. The CDR3 nucleotides are TGTGCCAGCAGCCGAAACGCGGGAGGACGTATCACCGGGGAGCTGTTTTTT. Its protein product is CASSRNAGGRITGELFF.